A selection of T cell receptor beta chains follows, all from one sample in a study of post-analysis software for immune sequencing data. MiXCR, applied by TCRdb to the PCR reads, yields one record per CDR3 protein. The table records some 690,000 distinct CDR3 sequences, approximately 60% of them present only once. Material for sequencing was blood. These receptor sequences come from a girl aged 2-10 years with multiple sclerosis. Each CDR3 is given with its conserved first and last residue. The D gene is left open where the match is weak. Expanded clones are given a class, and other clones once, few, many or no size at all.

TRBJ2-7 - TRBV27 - CASSHGRAYEQYF TGTGCCAGCAGTCACGGACGAGCCTACGAGCAGTACTTC
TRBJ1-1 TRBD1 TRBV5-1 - CASSTPGQGNTEAFF TGCGCCAGCAGCACACCGGGACAGGGGAACACTGAAGCTTTCTTT
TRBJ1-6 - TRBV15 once CATSRGVRGSYNSPLHF TGTGCCACCAGCAGAGGAGTGAGGGGCTCCTATAATTCACCCCTCCACTTT
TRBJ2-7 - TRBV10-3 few CAISDQQDEQYF TGTGCCATCAGTGACCAGCAAGACGAGCAGTACTTC
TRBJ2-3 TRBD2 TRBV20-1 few CSASGRDTDTQYF TGCAGTGCTAGCGGGAGGGACACAGATACGCAGTATTTT
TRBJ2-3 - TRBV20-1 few CSARRGASTDTQYF TGCAGTGCTAGACGCGGGGCTAGCACAGATACGCAGTATTTT
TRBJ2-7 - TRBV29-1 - CSVARRLDYEQYF TGCAGCGTTGCAAGGAGACTGGACTACGAGCAGTACTTC
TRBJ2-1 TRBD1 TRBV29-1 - CSVEKGQGAPSVQFF TGCAGCGTTGAGAAGGGACAGGGGGCCCCGTCGGTGCAGTTCTTC
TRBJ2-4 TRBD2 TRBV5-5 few CASTWTSGSLHIQYF TGTGCCAGCACCTGGACTAGCGGGAGCCTCCACATTCAGTACTTC
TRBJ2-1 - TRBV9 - CASSALPSSYNEQFF TGTGCCAGCAGCGCACTACCGTCCTCCTACAATGAGCAGTTCTTC
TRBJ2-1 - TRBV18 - CASSPSRDEQFF TGTGCCAGCTCACCATCGAGGGATGAGCAGTTCTTC
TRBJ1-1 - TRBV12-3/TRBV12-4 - CASRLDGNTEAFF TGTGCCAGCAGACTAGACGGTAACACTGAAGCTTTCTTT
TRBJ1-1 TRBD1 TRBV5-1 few CASSLGDRNTEAFF TGCGCCAGCAGCCTGGGGGACAGGAACACTGAAGCTTTCTTT
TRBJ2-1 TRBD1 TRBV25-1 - CASSEYGQGHEQFF TGTGCCAGCAGTGAATACGGACAGGGTCATGAGCAGTTCTTC
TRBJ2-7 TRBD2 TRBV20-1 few CSASPGGGYEQYF TGCAGTGCTAGCCCGGGGGGTGGGTACGAGCAGTACTTC
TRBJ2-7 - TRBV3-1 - CASSRDSPSSYNEQYF TGTGCCAGCAGTCGGGACTCCCCGAGCTCCTACAATGAGCAGTACTTC
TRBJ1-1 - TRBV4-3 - CASSLSPGADAEAFF TGCGCCAGCAGCCTTTCCCCCGGGGCAGACGCTGAAGCTTTCTTT
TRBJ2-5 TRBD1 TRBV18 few CASSPISGGQETQYF TGTGCCAGCTCACCTATATCAGGGGGCCAAGAGACCCAGTACTTC
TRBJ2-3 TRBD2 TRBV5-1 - CASSFLTGTSGTSTDTQYF TGCGCCAGCAGCTTTCTTACCGGGACTAGCGGGACTTCCACAGATACGCAGTATTTT
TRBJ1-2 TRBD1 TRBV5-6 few CASSSPGTAYGYTF TGTGCCAGCAGCTCACCCGGGACAGCCTATGGCTACACCTTC
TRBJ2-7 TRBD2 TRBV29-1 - CSVGGTSGSQYEQYF TGCAGCGTTGGGGGGACTAGCGGGAGCCAGTACGAGCAGTACTTC
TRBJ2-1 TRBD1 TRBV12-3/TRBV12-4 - CASSRSGTGAHEQFF TGTGCCAGCAGTAGATCCGGGACAGGGGCCCATGAGCAGTTCTTC
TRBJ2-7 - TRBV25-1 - CASSGGTGSSYEQYF TGTGCCAGCAGTGGCGGGACGGGGAGCTCCTACGAGCAGTACTTC
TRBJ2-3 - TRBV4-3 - CASSRTQADTQYF TGCGCCAGCAGCCGCACCCAGGCAGATACGCAGTATTTT
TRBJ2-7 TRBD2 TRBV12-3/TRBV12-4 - CASLGLAGGEQYF TGTGCCAGCCTAGGGCTAGCGGGAGGCGAGCAGTACTTC
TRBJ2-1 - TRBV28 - CASRKGWNEQFF TGTGCCAGCAGGAAAGGCTGGAACGAGCAGTTCTTC
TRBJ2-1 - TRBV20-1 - CSATDQPDNEQFF TGCAGTGCTACGGATCAGCCGGACAATGAGCAGTTCTTC
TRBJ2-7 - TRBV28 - CASSLRSPSSYEQYF TGTGCCAGCAGTTTGAGGTCGCCCAGCTCCTACGAGCAGTACTTC
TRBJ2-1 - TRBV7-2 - CASSLRSIREQFF TGTGCCAGCAGCTTACGATCAATTCGCGAGCAGTTCTTC
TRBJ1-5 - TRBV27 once CASRAVVNQPQHF TGTGCCAGCAGGGCAGTCGTCAATCAGCCCCAGCATTTT
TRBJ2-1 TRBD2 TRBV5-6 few CASSPLKRGAPYNEQFF TGTGCCAGCAGCCCGCTTAAGCGGGGTGCACCCTACAATGAGCAGTTCTTC
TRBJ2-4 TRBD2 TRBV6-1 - CASRVAGIAKNIQYF TGTGCCAGCAGGGTAGCGGGAATAGCCAAAAACATTCAGTACTTC
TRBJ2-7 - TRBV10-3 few CAISGLETRGHTYEQYF TGTGCCATCAGTGGATTGGAGACCAGGGGCCACACCTACGAGCAGTACTTC
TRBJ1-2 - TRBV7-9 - CASGQGNNGYTF TGTGCCAGCGGGCAGGGGAACAATGGCTACACCTTC
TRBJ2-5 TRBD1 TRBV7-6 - CASSLGDGDRGGQETQYF TGTGCCAGCAGCTTAGGCGATGGGGACAGGGGCGGCCAAGAGACCCAGTACTTC
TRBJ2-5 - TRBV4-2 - CASSQDPGEQETQYF TGTGCCAGCAGCCAAGATCCGGGGGAACAAGAGACCCAGTACTTC
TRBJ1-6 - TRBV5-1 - CASSPRQSSYNSPLHF TGCGCCAGCAGCCCGAGACAGAGCTCCTATAATTCACCCCTCCACTTT
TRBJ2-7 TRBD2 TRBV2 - CASIGTSSSYEQYF TGTGCCAGCATCGGGACTAGCAGCTCCTACGAGCAGTACTTC
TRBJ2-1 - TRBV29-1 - CSVEAPDNEQFF TGCAGCGTTGAAGCCCCGGACAATGAGCAGTTCTTC
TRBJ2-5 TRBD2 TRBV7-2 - CASSLDSGGETQYF TGTGCCAGCAGCTTAGACAGCGGGGGAGAGACCCAGTACTTC
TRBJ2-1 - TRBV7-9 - CASSSTPGTTSSYNEQFF TGTGCCAGCAGCTCCACCCCCGGGACAACGAGCTCCTACAATGAGCAGTTCTTC
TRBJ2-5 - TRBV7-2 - CASSSYTETQYF TGTGCCAGCAGCTCATACACAGAGACCCAGTACTTC
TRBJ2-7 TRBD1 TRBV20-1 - CSASISSGDRGYEQYF TGCAGTGCTAGTATTTCTAGTGGGGACAGGGGCTACGAGCAGTACTTC
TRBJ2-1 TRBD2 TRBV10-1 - CASSASSGRNEQFF TGCGCCAGCAGTGCATCGAGCGGGAGAAATGAGCAGTTCTTC
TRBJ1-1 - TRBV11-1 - CASSPPGTKEAFF TGTGCCAGCAGCCCGCCCGGGACAAAGGAAGCTTTCTTT
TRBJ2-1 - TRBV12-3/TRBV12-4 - CASNLRDTNNEQFF TGTGCCAGCAACCTGAGGGATACTAACAATGAGCAGTTCTTC
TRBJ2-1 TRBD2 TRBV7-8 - CASSLAEGLAGYNEQFF TGTGCCAGCAGCTTAGCGGAGGGACTAGCAGGGTACAATGAGCAGTTCTTC
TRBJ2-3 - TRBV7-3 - CASSLTLAGADTQYF TGTGCCAGCAGCTTAACGCTAGCCGGAGCAGATACGCAGTATTTT
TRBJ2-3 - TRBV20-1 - CSAAGTRTDTQYF TGCAGTGCTGCCGGGACTCGCACAGATACGCAGTATTTT
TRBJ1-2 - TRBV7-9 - CASSSTRGRGYGYTF TGTGCCAGCAGCTCAACCCGGGGAAGAGGCTATGGCTACACCTTC